One and the same sample provided the 9 T cell receptor beta chains below, sequenced in a study of blood T cell repertoires in COVID-19 (dated by TCRdb to 2018 to 2021). The method was the immunoSEQ multiplex PCR assay. This immuneACCESS table, as held by TCRdb, lists in-frame sequences with V and J called but not all clones. Of the missing ones, under half trace to an unresolved V gene in checked studies; the others have no known cause. The sample has roughly 87,000 clones on record, around three quarters of them singletons. The ten largest account for about 4.2% of the sample. The sequencing input was peripheral blood. These receptors all come from a woman in her forties or fifties with acute or convalescent COVID-19.

The chain carries TRBV18 and TRBJ2-7; 7 nucleotides match TRBD1. Germline trimming cut 3 bases from V and 0 bases from J; bases unmatched to any gene: 5. Germline V gene data show CDR1 as KGHSH and CDR2 as LQKENI. The length of the CDR3 is 15 residues. CDR3 protein: CASSPVRDSSYEQYF. DNA of the CDR3: TGTGCCAGCTCACCCGTCCGGGACAGCTCCTACGAGCAGTACTTC.

The chain employs TRBV12-3 or TRBV12-4 and TRBJ1-2; possible D gene TRBD1, 5 bases. The CDR3 covers 13 residues. The ends were cut back, 1 base at V and 8 bases at J, with 11 bases in the middle. The CDR3 nucleotides read TGTGCCAGCAGTTTAGGCGGGGCGCGAGGCTACACCTTC. Protein product: CASSLGGARGYTF.

The V and J genes are TRBV7-9 and TRBJ1-4, with a tentative D call TRBD1 (6 bases). V lost 3 bases, J lost 0 bases, and 17 bases lay in between. CDR1 and CDR2 from the germline V gene are SEHNR and FQNEAQ (reference sequence). The CDR3 covers 18 residues. The CDR3 sequence: CASSFPPGALPTNEKLFF. CDR3 DNA: TGTGCCAGCAGCTTTCCCCCAGGGGCCCTTCCAACTAATGAAAAACTGTTTTTT. Supplemented by reference TRBV7-9 and TRBJ1-4, the full variable domain reads DTGVSQNPRHKITKRGQNVTFRCDPISEHNRLYWYRQTLGQGPEFLTYFQNEAQLEKSRLLSDRFSAERPKGSFSTLEIQRTEQGDSAMYLCASSFPPGALPTNEKLFFGSGTQLSVL.

V is TRBV19 and J is TRBJ2-1; 8 bases match TRBD2. V shed 5 bases, J shed 2 bases, and the junction held 11 bases outside the gene matches. This CDR3 contains 17 residues. CDR1 is LNHDA, CDR2 SQIVND, per germline (reference sequence). CDR3 protein: CASSPPIAGMAYNEQFF. The DNA for the CDR3 is TGTGCCAGTAGTCCACCAATAGCGGGGATGGCCTACAATGAGCAGTTCTTC. The variable domain in full, completed from reference TRBV19 and TRBJ2-1, reads DGGITQSPKYLFRKEGQNVTLSCEQNLNHDAMYWYRQDPGQGLRLIYYSQIVNDFQKGDIAEGYSVSREKKESFPLTVTSAQKNPTAFYLCASSPPIAGMAYNEQFFGPGTRLTVL.

The table lists this clone with a few counts. CDR3: CASSPVGTTGGYGYTF. The CDR3 region has the DNA TGTGCCAGCAGCCCGGTTGGGACAACCGGAGGCTATGGCTACACCTTC. This chain uses TRBV3-1 (or the pseudogene TRBV3-2) with TRBJ1-2; perhaps TRBD1 as D (6 bases). The length of the CDR3 is 16 residues. Germline lookup yields CDR1 LGHDT and CDR2 YNNKEL (reference sequence). V was trimmed by 4 bases and J by 4 bases, leaving 19 bases between them.

The V gene is TRBV28, the J gene TRBJ2-3; a weak D match, TRBD2 (6 bases). Germline assignment: CDR1 MDHEN and CDR2 SYDVKM. Trimming pared 4 bases from V and 0 bases from J, leaving 8 bases between. This CDR3 comprises 14 residues. CDR3 residues: CASSSGGSTDTQYF. CDR3 sequence (DNA): TGTGCCAGCAGTTCTGGGGGGAGCACAGATACGCAGTATTTT.

The chain has TRBV7-2 and TRBJ1-3, with TRBD1 matching over 10 bases. Trimming took 2 bases from V and 6 from J; bases not matched to a gene: 4. CDR1 SGHTA and CDR2 FQGNSA come from the germline V gene. The CDR3 runs 15 residues. CDR3 sequence (DNA): TGTGCCAGCAGCTTACTCGGGACAGGGGAAAACACCATATATTTT. This codes for CASSLLGTGENTIYF.

The chain employs TRBV19 and TRBJ1-5; 9 positions agree with TRBD1. V was clipped by 6 bases and J by 2 bases; unmatched bases: 8. Germline assignment: CDR1 LNHDA and CDR2 SQIVND (reference sequence). This CDR3 is 16 amino acids long. CDR3 sequence (DNA): TGTGCCAGTAGGAGTGGGACAGGGTTTCGCAATCAGCCCCAGCATTTT. Translation: CASRSGTGFRNQPQHF.

The chain is built from TRBV4-2 and TRBJ2-1; possibly TRBD1 for D (6 bases). The V gene lost 0 bases and the J gene lost 0 bases, with 12 bases spanning the gap. Germline CDR1 reads LGHNA; CDR2 reads YNFKEQ. The CDR3 consists of 17 residues. CDR3 bases: TGTGCCAGCAGCCAAGACTACACAGGGAGCTCCTACAATGAGCAGTTCTTC. Amino acid sequence: CASSQDYTGSSYNEQFF.